Each of the 25 T cell receptor beta chains below was sequenced from the same sample in a study of regulatory T cells in long-lasting Graves disease. Building of the TCR beta libraries involved iRepertoire HTBI primers and Arm-PCR of CDR3 regions. TCRdb reanalysed the multiplex PCR reads using MiXCR and keeps one entry per CDR3 protein. The sample has about 500,000 distinct CDR3 sequences; 12% are singletons. Indicated time point: newly diagnosed GD, antithyroid drugs for less than 3 months. PBMC-extracted RNA yielded the TCR library. This sample was also put to use in a study of T cells in Graves' hyperthyroidism and ophthalmopathy.

The specimen comprised peripheral blood mononuclear cells (PBMCs), sampled at new diagnosis, from a patient treated with antithyroid drugs. The origin of the receptors is a woman under 40 with Graves disease.

This clonotype was counted between two and nine times. V usage is TRBV4-3 and J usage is TRBJ2-6; D tentatively fits TRBD1 or TRBD2 (5 bases each). The germline CDR1 and CDR2 sequences are LGHNA and YSLEER. The length of the CDR3 is 17 residues. The V gene lost 3 bases and the J gene lost 0 bases, with 12 bases spanning the gap. Here the CDR3 DNA reads TGCGCCAGCAGCCACCGAAGTGGGGGCTCTGGGGCCAACGTCCTGACTTTC. It encodes CASSHRSGGSGANVLTF.

This clonotype was recorded many times. The genes are TRBV5-1 and TRBJ1-2, with D maybe TRBD1 (6 bases). Germline V gene data show CDR1 as SGHRS and CDR2 as YFSETQ. The CDR3 runs to 15 residues. Trimming shortened V by 4 bases and J by 4 bases, and 17 bases separated the two germline ends. The CDR3 loop is CASSLTGTQSYGYTF. The CDR3 nucleotides read TGCGCCAGCAGCCTGACCGGGACACAGTCCTATGGCTACACCTTC.

The chain couples TRBV6-1 to TRBJ2-5; 13 bases match TRBD2. The CDR3 is made up of 18 amino acids. V dropped 4 bases and J dropped 1; count of bases not matched to a gene: 9. The germline V gene has CDR1 MNHNS and CDR2 SASEGT. The CDR3 here is CASSGGRLAGGLQETQYF. CDR3 DNA: TGTGCCAGCAGTGGGGGGCGACTAGCGGGAGGCCTCCAAGAGACCCAGTACTTC.

This clonotype has a count of ten or more. The gene calls are TRBV27 and TRBJ1-1; D may be TRBD1 (5 bases). Trimming stripped 5 bases from V and 0 bases from J, with 16 bases between. Germline loops: CDR1 MNHEY, CDR2 SMNVEV (reference sequence). CDR3 size: 16 residues. In DNA form, the CDR3 reads TGTGCCAGCAGTCCGAGGACGGACACGATGAACACTGAAGCTTTCTTT. As protein: CASSPRTDTMNTEAFF.

V usage is TRBV19 and J usage is TRBJ1-4; D remains unclear. This CDR3 is built from 17 residues. Trimming shortened V by 5 bases and J by 0 bases, and 16 bases separated the two germline ends. Germline-derived CDR1 and CDR2 are LNHDA and SQIVND (reference sequence). The CDR3 region has the DNA TGTGCCAGTAGTTCGCTATGGGTCATCTCAACTAATGAAAAACTGTTTTTT. It encodes CASSSLWVISTNEKLFF.

The rearrangement links TRBV29-1 to TRBJ2-2; D is unresolved. This CDR3 is 16 amino acids long. Trimming removed 5 bases at V and 3 bases at J, with 19 bases between. CDR1 and CDR2 (germline): SQVTM, ANQGSEA. CDR3 sequence (DNA): TGCAGCGTTATGAGAGTCGGTCTAACTGACACCGGGGAGCTGTTTTTT. Protein sequence: CSVMRVGLTDTGELFF.

This clonotype was recorded a few times. A much larger clone differs by one base, so this may be a read error. The chain is built from TRBV28 and TRBJ1-2, with D uncertain. The V gene lost 6 bases and the J gene lost 1 base, with 3 bases spanning the gap. Germline loops: CDR1 MDHEN, CDR2 SYDVKM. The CDR3 has 11 residues. The CDR3 protein is CASSHNYGYTF. CDR3 bases: TGTGCCAGCAGCCATAACTATGGCTACACCTTC.

In this sample, this clonotype turned up many times. This chain joins TRBV7-2 and TRBJ2-5; D possibly corresponds to TRBD1 (6 bases). In germline, CDR1 is SGHTA, CDR2 FQGNSA. V lost 5 bases, J lost 2 bases, and 6 bases lay in between. The CDR3 consists of 12 residues. This chain's CDR3 is CASSRGQETQYF. The CDR3 DNA reads TGTGCCAGCAGCAGGGGGCAAGAGACCCAGTACTTC.

This clonotype was counted at least ten times. V is TRBV27 and J is TRBJ2-7; D could derive from TRBD1 or TRBD2 (5 bases each). The germline V and J ends were trimmed by 4 bases and 6 bases, with 16 bases remaining between them. The CDR3 is 14 residues long. Germline values: CDR1 MNHEY, CDR2 SMNVEV (reference sequence). CDR3 DNA sequence: TGTGCCAGCAGTTCGGTTCGAGGGGAAGGCGAGCAGTACTTC. This translates into CASSSVRGEGEQYF.

This clonotype appeared many times. V is TRBV12-3 or TRBV12-4 and J is TRBJ2-7; 12 positions agree with TRBD1. The CDR3 has 14 amino acids. The V gene end was trimmed by 6 bases and the J gene end by 6 bases; junction bases not matched to a gene: 6. The CDR3 reads CASRPGTGGGEQYF. The CDR3 DNA reads as TGTGCCAGCAGGCCCGGGACAGGGGGCGGCGAGCAGTACTTC.

This clonotype was picked up many times. The V call is TRBV11-2, the J call TRBJ1-2; D unresolved. Germline CDR1 and CDR2: SGHAT and FQNNGV. This CDR3 contains 12 residues. V was shortened by 5 bases and J by 8 bases, with 12 bases between the two germline ends. CDR3 residues: CASSPPRRGYTF. The CDR3, as DNA: TGTGCCAGCAGCCCCCCCCGACGGGGCTACACCTTC.

This clonotype appeared a few times. CDR3 loop: CASQREPNTGELFF. DNA of the CDR3: TGTGCCAGTCAGCGGGAGCCGAACACCGGGGAGCTGTTTTTT. The J gene is TRBJ2-2, the V gene TRBV6-2 or TRBV6-3; 8 positions match TRBD2. Trimming cost V 9 bases and J 0 bases; bases outside gene matches: 3. The germline V gene encodes CDR1 MNHEY and CDR2 SVGEGT. The CDR3 loop spans 14 amino acids.

The chain combines TRBV7-2 with TRBJ1-4, with TRBD1 matching over 9 bases. The V gene's germline CDR1 is SGHTA and CDR2 FQGNSA. The V segment lost 4 bases and the J segment 0 bases; nucleotides outside the gene matches: 15. This CDR3 spans 20 amino acids. CDR3 bases: TGTGCCAGCAGCTCCCGGGACAGGGTAGGCTTTCTTGCAACTAATGAAAAACTGTTTTTT. Translated, it gives CASSSRDRVGFLATNEKLFF.

This clonotype was counted at least ten times. This rearrangement joins TRBV19 to TRBJ2-1, with 8 bases fitting TRBD2. CDR1 and CDR2 (germline): LNHDA, SQIVND (reference sequence). The CDR3 is 16 residues long. J gave up 2 bases and V 0 bases, and 3 bases lay outside the gene matches. As DNA, the CDR3 is TGTGCCAGTAGTATAGACGGGGGGGTTACCTACAATGAGCAGTTCTTC. Translating it yields CASSIDGGVTYNEQFF.

The chain combines TRBV20-1 with TRBJ1-5; possibly TRBD1 for D (5 bases). The CDR3 totals 15 residues. V was clipped by 3 bases and J by 6 bases, with 18 bases between them. CDR1 and CDR2 from the germline V gene are DFQATT and SNEGSKA (reference sequence). The CDR3 DNA follows: TGCAGTGCTAGCCCCGGGACCTATATAAGTCAGCCCCAGCATTTT. Amino acid sequence: CSASPGTYISQPQHF.

This clonotype has a count of ten or more. The V and J genes are TRBV11-2 and TRBJ1-1; 7 bases are a match to TRBD1. CDR3 length equals 14 residues. The germline CDR1 and CDR2 sequences are SGHAT and FQNNGV. V was pared by 5 bases and J by 0 bases, with 3 bases of the junction left unmatched. The CDR3: CASSARGMNTEAFF. In DNA form, the CDR3 reads TGTGCCAGCAGCGCCAGGGGGATGAACACTGAAGCTTTCTTT.

This clonotype was seen more than once but under ten times. V gene TRBV4-1 combines with J gene TRBJ2-7; 9 bases agree with TRBD1. Germline CDR1 and CDR2: MGHRA and YSYEKL. V gave up 6 bases and J gave up 4 bases; unmatched junction bases: 10. The CDR3 has 15 residues. The CDR3 nucleotides are TGCGCCAGCAGTCAGCGGGGACAGGGTAGTTACGAGCAGTACTTC. The encoded protein is CASSQRGQGSYEQYF.

The rearrangement uses TRBV7-8 and TRBJ2-5, with 7 bases lining up with TRBD2. This CDR3 has 16 residues. Per the germline V gene, CDR1 is SGHVS and CDR2 is FQNEAQ. The V segment lost 0 bases and the J segment 6 bases; nucleotides outside the gene matches: 10. The DNA for the CDR3 is TGTGCCAGCAGCTTAGCGCTCAGGACTAGGTTGAAGACCCAGTACTTC. Amino acid sequence: CASSLALRTRLKTQYF.

CDR3 sequence reads: CASSSLTLSFYEQYF. CDR3 bases: TGTGCCAGCAGCTCACTAACCCTAAGTTTTTACGAGCAGTACTTC. The chain recombines TRBV28 with TRBJ2-7; D not resolved. CDR1 MDHEN and CDR2 SYDVKM come from the germline V gene. V was shortened by 6 bases and J by 4 bases, with 19 bases between the two germline ends. The CDR3 loop spans 15 amino acids. The complete variable domain, with remaining parts taken from reference TRBV28 and TRBJ2-7, reads DVKVTQSSRYLVKRTGEKVFLECVQDMDHENMFWYRQDPGLGLRLIYFSYDVKMKEKGDIPEGYSVSREKKERFSLILESASTNQTSMYLCASSSLTLSFYEQYFGPGTRLTVT.

This clonotype occurred many times. The genes are TRBV20-1 and TRBJ1-1; 7 bases map to TRBD1. Trimming removed 3 bases from V and 4 bases from J; junction bases left unmatched: 2. The germline V gene has CDR1 DFQATT and CDR2 SNEGSKA (reference sequence). This CDR3 region has 12 residues. The CDR3 nucleotides read TGCAGTGCTAGGCCAGGGGGCACTGAAGCTTTCTTT. Amino acids: CSARPGGTEAFF.

This clonotype was found many times. The CDR3 region has the DNA TGTGCCACCAGCAGAGTGTTGACAGGGGGCAGCTACACCTTC. This sequence encodes CATSRVLTGGSYTF. The V gene is TRBV15, the J gene TRBJ1-2; 10 bases align to TRBD1. V was pared by 1 base and J by 9 bases, with 5 bases of the junction left unmatched. The CDR3 is made up of 14 amino acids. CDR1 and CDR2 (germline): LNHNV, YYDKDF (reference sequence). The whole variable domain, filled in from reference TRBV15 and TRBJ1-2, reads DAMVIQNPRYQVTQFGKPVTLSCSQTLNHNVMYWYQQKSSQAPKLLFHYYDKDFNNEADTPDNFQSRRPNTSFCFLDIRSPGLGDTAMYLCATSRVLTGGSYTFGSGTRLTVV.

This clonotype showed up just a few times. The rearrangement joins TRBV6-2 or TRBV6-3 to TRBJ1-2; perhaps TRBD1 as D (6 bases). V dropped 0 bases and J dropped 7 bases, with 24 bases sitting between them. CDR1 is MNHEY, CDR2 SVGEGT, per germline. The CDR3 has 18 amino acids. This chain's CDR3 is CASSYSRHPGVQGPGYTF. CDR3 nucleotides: TGTGCCAGCAGTTACTCGAGACACCCAGGGGTTCAAGGCCCTGGCTACACCTTC.

At least ten counts were recorded for this clonotype. The rearrangement uses TRBV14 and TRBJ2-7; no firm D call. This CDR3 region has 16 residues. V was trimmed by 0 bases and J by 6 bases, leaving 18 bases between them. Germline lookup yields CDR1 SGHDN and CDR2 FVKESK. The CDR3 DNA follows: TGTGCCAGCAGCCAAGATCACTGGCCCTACTGGGCCGAGCAGTACTTC. Protein: CASSQDHWPYWAEQYF. Combining the CDR3 with reference TRBV14 and TRBJ2-7 gives the whole variable domain EAGVTQFPSHSVIEKGQTVTLRCDPISGHDNLYWYRRVMGKEIKFLLHFVKESKQDESGMPNNRFLAERTGGTYSTLKVQPAELEDSGVYFCASSQDHWPYWAEQYFGPGTRLTVT.

The chain links TRBV2 to TRBJ1-1; weak D call: TRBD1 (5 bases). V lost 8 bases and J lost 1, with 14 bases in between. Germline lookup yields CDR1 SNHLY and CDR2 FYNNEI. The CDR3 totals 14 residues. DNA for the CDR3: TGTGCCAGCCGTCTGCCGGGACCGAACACTGAAGCTTTCTTT. Protein sequence: CASRLPGPNTEAFF. Full variable domain (missing parts from reference TRBV2 and TRBJ1-1): EPEVTQTPSHQVTQMGQEVILRCVPISNHLYFYWYRQILGQKVEFLVSFYNNEISEKSEIFDDQFSVERPDGSNFTLKIRSTKLEDSAMYFCASRLPGPNTEAFFGQGTRLTVV.

CDR3 nucleotide sequence: TGTGCCAGCAGATGGGGAGTCAATGAGCAGTTCTTC. Encoded protein: CASRWGVNEQFF. The chain uses TRBV28 and TRBJ2-1, with D perhaps matching TRBD2 (5 bases). The V gene's germline CDR1 is MDHEN and CDR2 SYDVKM. The germline V and J ends were trimmed by 6 bases and 6 bases, with 9 bases remaining between them. CDR3 length equals 12 residues.